These T cell receptor beta chains were read from a single sample in a study of T cell responses to AZD1222 COVID-19 vaccine. Profiling relied on immunoSEQ multiplex PCR, and the TCRdb table lists in-frame clones only, not all of them. The profile shows 120,000 or so clones, 90% of them singletons. Sequenced material: peripheral blood, taken on day 0 of MenACWY control vaccination. Receptor source: an adult in good health. Both conserved end residues are part of each CDR3. A D gene is named only where the DNA matches it firmly. Clone size, where shown, is once, few, many, or a class for clones that have expanded.

j_call | d_call | clone_size | v_call | cdr3_aa | cdr3_nt
TRBJ2-1 | TRBD2 | . | TRBV9 | CASSVVGAGDYEQFF | TGTGCCAGCAGCGTAGTTGGAGCGGGAGATTATGAGCAGTTCTTC
TRBJ2-7 | . | . | TRBV29-1 | CSVSRQVGYEQYF | TGCAGCGTTAGCAGACAGGTAGGGTACGAGCAGTACTTC
TRBJ2-3 | TRBD2 | . | TRBV13 | CASSLRWRGTTDTQYF | TGTGCCAGCAGCCTGAGGTGGCGGGGGACCACAGATACGCAGTATTTT
TRBJ2-2 | . | . | TRBV5-3 | CARRLAGGELFF | TGTGCCAGAAGATTGGCGGGCGGGGAGCTGTTTTTT
TRBJ1-5 | . | . | TRBV6-2/TRBV6-3 | CASSWEQGSNQPQHF | TGTGCCAGCAGTTGGGAACAAGGGAGCAATCAGCCCCAGCATTTT
TRBJ1-6 | . | . | TRBV7-9 | CASSLDPNRFYNSPLHF | TGTGCCAGCAGCTTAGATCCCAACAGGTTCTATAATTCACCCCTCCACTTT
TRBJ1-5 | . | . | TRBV5-1 | CASSLAGGGNQPQHF | TGCGCCAGCAGCTTGGCAGGAGGGGGCAATCAGCCCCAGCATTTT
TRBJ2-1 | TRBD1 | . | TRBV7-2 | CASSLLRPGQGASEQFF | TGTGCCAGCAGCTTATTGCGCCCGGGACAGGGGGCGAGTGAGCAGTTCTTC
TRBJ2-3 | . | . | TRBV5-8 | CASSFRRLADTQYF | TGTGCCAGCAGCTTCCGTAGACTAGCAGATACGCAGTATTTT
TRBJ2-3 | TRBD1 | . | TRBV28 | CASSLTGARDTQYF | TGTGCCAGCAGTCTGACAGGGGCGAGAGATACGCAGTATTTT
TRBJ2-3 | TRBD2 | . | TRBV6-4 | CASSVGGTDTQYF | TGTGCCAGCAGTGTCGGGGGGACGGATACGCAGTATTTT
TRBJ2-7 | TRBD2 | . | TRBV15 | CATSRDYAPSGVNEQYF | TGTGCCACCAGCAGAGATTATGCCCCTAGCGGGGTCAACGAGCAGTACTTC
TRBJ1-2 | TRBD1 | . | TRBV14 | CASSLGPGQNYGYTF | TGTGCCAGCAGCCTGGGACCGGGACAGAACTATGGCTACACCTTC
TRBJ2-1 | . | . | TRBV6-4 | CASSTTQDHNEQFF | TGTGCCAGCAGTACCACACAAGACCACAATGAGCAGTTCTTC
TRBJ2-7 | . | . | TRBV19 | CASSISGIDEQYF | TGTGCCAGTAGTATTTCCGGGATCGACGAGCAGTACTTC
TRBJ2-3 | . | once | TRBV28 | CASSPRGLAGGADTQYF | TGTGCCAGCAGTCCGAGGGGGCTAGCGGGTGGGGCGGATACGCAGTATTTT
TRBJ1-5 | TRBD1 | . | TRBV5-8 | CASSLTGGNQPQHF | TGTGCCAGCAGCTTGACAGGGGGAAATCAGCCCCAGCATTTT
TRBJ2-3 | TRBD2 | . | TRBV3-1/TRBV3-2 | CASSPLFGAGGPDTQYF | TGTGCCAGCAGCCCCCTCTTTGGAGCGGGAGGGCCGGATACGCAGTATTTT
TRBJ1-5 | TRBD1 | . | TRBV7-8 | CASSQTRDRGLSNQPQHF | TGTGCCAGCAGCCAAACCCGGGACAGGGGGCTCAGCAATCAGCCCCAGCATTTT
TRBJ1-5 | . | . | TRBV27 | CASSLSRVTNQPQHF | TGTGCCAGCAGTTTGAGTAGGGTAACTAATCAGCCCCAGCATTTT
TRBJ2-5 | . | . | TRBV6-5 | CASMVAETQYF | TGTGCCAGCATGGTGGCCGAGACCCAGTACTTC
TRBJ2-5 | . | . | TRBV5-1 | CASSPDIETQYF | TGCGCCAGCAGCCCCGACATTGAGACCCAGTACTTC
TRBJ1-3 | . | . | TRBV7-9 | CASITAAGNTIYF | TGTGCCAGCATTACAGCGGCTGGAAACACCATATATTTT
TRBJ2-3 | TRBD2 | . | TRBV27 | CASSLFAGGPGGDTQYF | TGTGCCAGCAGTTTATTTGCGGGAGGGCCCGGTGGAGATACGCAGTATTTT
TRBJ2-1 | TRBD2 | . | TRBV28 | CASSPRTSGRADEQFF | TGTGCCAGCAGTCCGAGGACTAGCGGGAGGGCAGATGAGCAGTTCTTC
TRBJ2-3 | TRBD2 | . | TRBV10-1 | CARILAGVTDTQYF | TGCGCCAGGATACTAGCGGGAGTGACAGATACGCAGTATTTT
TRBJ2-2 | TRBD2 | . | TRBV28 | CASRPPTSDTGELFF | TGTGCCAGCAGGCCTCCGACTAGCGATACCGGGGAGCTGTTTTTT
TRBJ2-3 | TRBD2 | . | TRBV2 | CASSEKASGRADTQYF | TGTGCCAGCAGTGAAAAGGCTAGCGGGAGGGCAGATACGCAGTATTTT
TRBJ1-2 | TRBD1 | once | TRBV6-2/TRBV6-3 | CASSYSETGYGYTF | TGTGCCAGCAGTTACTCCGAGACAGGGTATGGCTACACCTTC
TRBJ2-7 | . | . | TRBV15 | CATGLRAGSSGEQYF | TGTGCCACCGGGCTTCGGGCGGGAAGTTCCGGCGAGCAGTACTTC
TRBJ1-6 | . | . | TRBV6-5 | CASTRVVCSPLHF | TGTGCCAGCACCCGAGTTGTTTGCTCACCCCTCCACTTT